This T cell receptor (beta chain) came from a study of T cells after yellow fever vaccination. Overall study: Fractions of limited cellularity were prepared by means of SMART-Seq v4 Ultra Low Input. Findings and caveats of the study: Almost every vaccine-responding clonotype was undetectable in sorted memory subsets on day 0.

The V end was cut by 0 bases, the J end by 2 bases, with 3 bases between. This CDR3 contains 13 residues. CDR1 is LGHNA and CDR2 is YSLEER in the germline V gene. Via MiXCR, TCRdb re-called the 5' RACE reads, giving one row per CDR3 protein. The sample lists roughly 28,000 distinct CDR3 sequences, 4% to 5% occurring once. V usage is TRBV4-3 and J usage is TRBJ2-3; no firm D call. This receptor was taken from a man aged 18 to 30 who received the YFV17D yellow fever vaccine. The source was PBMCs, either bulk or a sorted T-cell subset (CD4+, CD8+, memory, or dextramer-sorted; not recorded which), collected on the day of the yellow fever booster vaccination. The DNA of the CDR3 is TGCGCCAGCAGCCAAGAGGACACAGATACGCAGTATTTT. Its protein product is CASSQEDTDTQYF.